This T cell receptor (beta chain) came from a study of PD-1 blockade in classical Hodgkin lymphoma. General study points: Reports described newly diagnosed patients as having lower baseline TCR diversity than healthy donors. Only CD4+ TCR diversity, not CD8+, had risen significantly by C4D1. Undefined causes, possibly disease activity or prior therapy, underlie the repertoire differences. Patients who responded completely had about the same baseline diversity as newly diagnosed patients.

With respect to this clone: What it binds is not known.

Assay: immunoSEQ multiplex PCR; the TCRdb copy retains only in-frame clones and omits some. Here the sample spans 3,200 or so clones, more than 80% being singletons. Deletions cut 2 bases from V and 9 bases from J, with 11 bases between. Germline lookup yields CDR1 MNHNS and CDR2 SASEGT. This CDR3 is 13 amino acids long. Time point noted: cycle 4 day 1 (C4D1), after 5 to 7 weeks of nivolumab. Each of the patients experienced relapse following autologous stem cell transplantation, and their brentuximab vedotin exposure differed. PBMCs, once thawed, yielded CD8+ T cells isolated by magnetic negative selection.

The material sequenced was CD8+ T cells from blood, taken before the fourth cycle of nivolumab. The chain is built from TRBV6-1 and TRBJ1-3; D gene uncertain. This sequence was found in a human donor with classical Hodgkin lymphoma. DNA of the CDR3: TGTGCCAGCAGTGAAATCCTCGCGAGCACCATATATTTT. Protein sequence: CASSEILASTIYF.